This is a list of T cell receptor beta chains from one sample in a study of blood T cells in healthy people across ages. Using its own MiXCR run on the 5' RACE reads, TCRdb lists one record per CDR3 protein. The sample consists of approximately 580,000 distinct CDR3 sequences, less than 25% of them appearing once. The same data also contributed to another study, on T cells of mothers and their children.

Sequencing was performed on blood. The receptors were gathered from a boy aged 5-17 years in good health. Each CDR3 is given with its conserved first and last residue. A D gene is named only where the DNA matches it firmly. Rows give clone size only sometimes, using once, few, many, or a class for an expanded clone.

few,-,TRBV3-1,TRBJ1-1,TGTGCCAGTCAGGGAATCCGGGACAACACTGAAGCTTTCTTT,CASQGIRDNTEAFF
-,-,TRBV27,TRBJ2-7,TGTGCCAGCAGTAGGGGGGATTCCCCTCGGGACGTGCAGTACTTC,CASSRGDSPRDVQYF
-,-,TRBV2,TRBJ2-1,TGCGCCAGCAGTGAACTCAGCCTCGAACTAATTCGGAGTACATACAATGAGCAGTTCTTC,CASSELSLELIRSTYNEQFF
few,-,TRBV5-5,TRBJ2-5,TGTGCCAGCAGCTTGTCTCCGGGATCGGTGGAGACCCAGTACTTC,CASSLSPGSVETQYF
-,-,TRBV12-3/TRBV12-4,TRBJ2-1,TGTGCCAGCAGTTTAAGTGGGGACCTACAGTTCTTC,CASSLSGDLQFF
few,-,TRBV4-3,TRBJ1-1,TGCGCCAGCAGCACACTCTCGGGTAACGCTGAAGCTTTCTTT,CASSTLSGNAEAFF
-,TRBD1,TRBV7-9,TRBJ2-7,TGTGCCAGCAGTTCTCACAGGGGGAGTAGCCCCTACGAGCAGTACTTC,CASSSHRGSSPYEQYF
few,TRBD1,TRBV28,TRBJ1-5,TGTGCCAGCAGTAGGGACAGGGGGCCGTTTGGGTTAGGACAGCCCCAGCATTTT,CASSRDRGPFGLGQPQHF
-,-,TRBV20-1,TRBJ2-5,TGCAGTGCTAGAGACTTAGCGGCCAACTACCAAGAGACCCAGTACTTC,CSARDLAANYQETQYF
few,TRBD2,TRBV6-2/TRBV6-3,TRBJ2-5,TGTGCCCTCAGCCGACTAGCTGAAGAGACCCAGTACTTC,CALSRLAEETQYF
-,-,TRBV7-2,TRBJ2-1,TGTGCCAGCAGCTTAAGGCCACCCAATGAGCAGTTCTTC,CASSLRPPNEQFF
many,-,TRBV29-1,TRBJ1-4,TGCAGCGTCAGGGCAGGGTCGGCAACTAATGAAAAACTGTTTTTT,CSVRAGSATNEKLFF
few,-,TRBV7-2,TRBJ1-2,TGTGCCAGCAGCTTACCACACGTAGCACGGACGACTAACTATGGCTACACCTTC,CASSLPHVARTTNYGYTF